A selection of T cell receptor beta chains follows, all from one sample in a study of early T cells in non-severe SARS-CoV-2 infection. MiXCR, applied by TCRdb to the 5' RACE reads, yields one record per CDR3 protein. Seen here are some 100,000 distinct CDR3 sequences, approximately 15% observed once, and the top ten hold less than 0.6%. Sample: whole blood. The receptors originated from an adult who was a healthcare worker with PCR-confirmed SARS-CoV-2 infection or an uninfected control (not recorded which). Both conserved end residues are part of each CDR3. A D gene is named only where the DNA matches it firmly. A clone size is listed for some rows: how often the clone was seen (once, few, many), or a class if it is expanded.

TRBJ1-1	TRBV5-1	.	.	CASSLSFAGDTEAFF	TGCGCCAGCAGCTTATCATTCGCCGGGGACACTGAAGCTTTCTTT
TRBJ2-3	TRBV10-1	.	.	CASSESRLADTQYF	TGCGCCAGCAGTGAGTCGAGACTAGCAGATACGCAGTATTTT
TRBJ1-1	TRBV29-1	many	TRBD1	CSVVKLTGATEAFF	TGCAGCGTTGTAAAGCTCACAGGGGCCACTGAAGCTTTCTTT
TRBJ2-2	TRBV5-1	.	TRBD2	CASSLVSGTNTGELFF	TGCGCCAGCAGCTTGGTTAGCGGGACCAACACCGGGGAGCTGTTTTTT
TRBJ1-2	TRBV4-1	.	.	CASSSNPHYGYTF	TGCGCCAGCAGCTCTAACCCCCACTATGGCTACACCTTC
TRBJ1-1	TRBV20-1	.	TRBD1	CSAKGQGAVAFF	TGCAGTGCTAAGGGACAGGGGGCCGTCGCTTTCTTT
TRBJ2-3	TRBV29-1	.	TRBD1	CSVTAGGNTDTQYF	TGCAGCGTTACGGCAGGGGGTAACACAGATACGCAGTATTTT
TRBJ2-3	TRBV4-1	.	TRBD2	CASSQEFTRGSSTDTQYF	TGCGCCAGCAGCCAAGAATTCACGCGGGGGAGCAGCACAGATACGCAGTATTTT
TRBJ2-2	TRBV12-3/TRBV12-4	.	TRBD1	CASSPDRVSTGELFF	TGTGCCAGCAGTCCCGACAGGGTATCCACCGGGGAGCTGTTTTTT
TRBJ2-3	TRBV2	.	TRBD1	CASRDSQTGSGTDTQYF	TGTGCCAGCAGAGACAGTCAGACAGGGTCCGGAACAGATACGCAGTATTTT
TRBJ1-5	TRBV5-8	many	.	CASSPGRRLNQPQHF	TGTGCCAGCAGCCCGGGACGGCGCCTAAATCAGCCCCAGCATTTT
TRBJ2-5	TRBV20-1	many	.	CSAGGGRETQYF	TGCAGTGCTGGAGGGGGCCGTGAGACCCAGTACTTC
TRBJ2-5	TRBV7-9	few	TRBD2	CASSRTRGGLRETQYF	TGTGCCAGCAGCCGGACGCGCGGGGGGTTACGTGAGACCCAGTACTTC
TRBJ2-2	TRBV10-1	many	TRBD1	CASSPTGVTGELFF	TGCGCCAGCAGTCCTACAGGGGTCACCGGGGAGCTGTTTTTT
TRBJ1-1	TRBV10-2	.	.	CASSENRNTEAFF	TGCGCCAGCAGTGAGAACCGGAACACTGAAGCTTTCTTT
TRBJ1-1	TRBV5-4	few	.	CASSRVAVGNTEAFF	TGTGCCAGCAGCCGCGTGGCTGTCGGGAACACTGAAGCTTTCTTT
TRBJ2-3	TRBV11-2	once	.	CASSLDILSTDTQYF	TGTGCCAGCAGCTTAGATATCCTGAGCACAGATACGCAGTATTTT